These T cell receptor beta chains were read from a single sample in a study of CD8 T cells in ankylosing spondylitis. TCRdb re-called the 5' RACE reads through MiXCR, storing one row per CDR3 protein. The data show around 540,000 distinct CDR3 sequences, over 9.5% seen once. The specimen was blood, either unsorted or a sorted T cell fraction (not recorded which). The receptors were sampled from a male donor with ankylosing spondylitis. The CDR3 runs from the conserved cysteine through the conserved F or W. Fields, in order: CDR3 length, clone size, J gene, V gene, D gene, CDR3 protein. D genes are given only for firm matches. Some rows mark clone size as missing; the rest say once, few, many or name a class of expanded clone.

>15|many|TRBJ1-1|TRBV29-1|TRBD1
CSVAGTGGIYTEAFF
>14|.|TRBJ2-5|TRBV20-1|TRBD2
CSARRLAGVETQYF
>14|few|TRBJ1-1|TRBV12-3/TRBV12-4|.
CASSLGVGTPEAFF
>16|few|TRBJ2-1|TRBV7-2|TRBD2
CASSLESSSGYNEQFF
>10|.|TRBJ1-2|TRBV20-1|.
CSARGDGYTF
>13|many|TRBJ2-2|TRBV12-3/TRBV12-4|.
CANRETNTGELFF
>15|.|TRBJ2-7|TRBV5-5|.
CASSGLRGPTYEQYF
>16|few|TRBJ1-5|TRBV20-1|.
CSAGPGLGGSNQPQHF
>15|medium-sized|TRBJ2-5|TRBV3-1|.
CASSQLHRDGETQYF
>10|few|TRBJ2-7|TRBV20-1|.
CSAAGVEQYF
>14|few|TRBJ1-5|TRBV27|.
CASRYRDGNQPQHF
>16|.|TRBJ2-2|TRBV24-1|.
CATSAPGQGNTGELFF
>15|.|TRBJ2-2|TRBV14|.
CASSQEEGTGGELFF
>15|.|TRBJ2-7|TRBV6-1|TRBD1
CASSEVGQGTYEQYF
>15|.|TRBJ1-6|TRBV19|TRBD1
CASLRQGWGLIPLHF
>14|few|TRBJ1-1|TRBV18|.
CASSPPRHDTEAFF
>12|.|TRBJ2-1|TRBV10-3|.
CAISAMGGEQFF
>16|.|TRBJ2-5|TRBV4-2|TRBD1
CASSQGTGGFQETQYF
>13|many|TRBJ1-1|TRBV29-1|TRBD1
CSVAGQVNTEAFF
>15|few|TRBJ2-2|TRBV27|.
CASSRRLLDTGELFF
>12|few|TRBJ1-2|TRBV20-1|TRBD1
CQTGTGEYGYTF
>15|few|TRBJ2-1|TRBV7-7|TRBD1
CASSSLQGSNNEQFF
>17|.|TRBJ1-1|TRBV11-1|TRBD1
CASSLARTGGMNTEAFF
>14|many|TRBJ1-1|TRBV5-5|TRBD1
CASSLASGGTEAFF
>13|.|TRBJ1-6|TRBV11-2|.
CASSAPLDSPLHF
>13|few|TRBJ2-5|TRBV29-1|.
CSVEGTVQETQYF
>14|few|TRBJ2-1|TRBV5-4|.
CASSIGQGTDEQFF
>13|.|TRBJ1-1|TRBV6-1|.
CASTRTLNTEAFF
>16|.|TRBJ2-1|TRBV10-2|TRBD2
CASSESGLAAYNEQFF
>15|few|TRBJ1-2|TRBV2|.
CASSEWAAGGGGYTF
>13|few|TRBJ1-6|TRBV6-4|.
CASSGGDNSPLHF